Here is one TCR beta chain with its context. Its antigen is unknown. This entry belongs to a study of cytomegalovirus exposure and HLA in healthy donors. Study at large: The Caucasian-associated ancestry cluster contained roughly four fifths of the 300 to 400 genotyped donors. Study results and limitations: Per a later analysis, about 17,000 TCR beta sequences showed association with HLA alleles at 0.05 false discovery rate. Analysis was performed later, and it showed HLA-associated TCR beta chains to be more clonally expanded than equally common others.

Vbeta (60) and Jbeta (13) primers were used in the PCR. Source study methods: Later work found 65 million to 90 million unique TCR beta chains, with roughly 11 million shared. Measured with immunoSEQ multiplex PCR; TCRdb has only the in-frame clones, and not every one. V and J calls plus clone size are reproduced from that table; the DNA served to infer D and trimming. This table has some 180,000 clones, over 70% appearing once. The TCR sequence derives from a man younger than 30 in good health and CMV-seronegative. Sequencing input: PBMCs.

This chain's CDR3 is CASSQERSSSYEQYF. The CDR3, as DNA: TGTGCCAGCAGCCAAGAACGGTCAAGCTCCTACGAGCAGTACTTC. The J gene is TRBJ2-7, the V gene TRBV14; unclear D gene. Trimming removed 0 bases at V and 0 bases at J, with 9 bases between. Looked up from germline, CDR1 is SGHDN and CDR2 is FVKESK. CDR3 length: 15 amino acids.